This T cell receptor beta chain derives from a study of blood T cell repertoires in COVID-19. Looking at the study overall: Collection of acute and convalescent COVID-19 samples took place in the United States, Italy and Spain.

TCRdb keeps only in-frame clones here, not all; method: immunoSEQ multiplex PCR. The data show 450,000 or so clones, with about nine tenths seen just once and 1.5% to 1.8% held by the top ten. V shed 3 bases and J shed 5 bases, with 16 bases lying between them. Per germline, CDR1 MDHEN and CDR2 SYDVKM. This CDR3 is 15 amino acids long. The sequenced material came from peripheral blood. This clonotype originated in a woman aged 40 to 55 with COVID-19, enrolled during active disease. The V gene is TRBV28, the J gene TRBJ1-1, with a possible D match to TRBD1 (6 bases). This CDR3 is CASSFPAGGKTEAFF. For the CDR3, the DNA is TGTGCCAGCAGTTTCCCTGCGGGGGGCAAGACTGAAGCTTTCTTT.